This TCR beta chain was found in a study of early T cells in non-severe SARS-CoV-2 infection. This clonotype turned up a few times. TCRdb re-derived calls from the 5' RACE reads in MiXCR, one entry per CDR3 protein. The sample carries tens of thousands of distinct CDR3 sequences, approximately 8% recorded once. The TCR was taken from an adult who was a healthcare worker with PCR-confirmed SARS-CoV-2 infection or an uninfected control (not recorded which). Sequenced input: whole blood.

CDR3 nucleotide sequence: TGTGCCAGCAGCCGAAACGGACAGGCCCCCCTCCACTTT. Amino acids: CASSRNGQAPLHF. The chain couples TRBV25-1 to TRBJ1-6, with TRBD1 identical over 7 bases. CDR1 and CDR2 (germline): MGHDK, SYGVNS. V shed 6 bases, J shed 13 bases, and the junction held 9 bases outside the gene matches. This CDR3 spans 13 amino acids.